The present T cell receptor beta chain was sequenced within a study of T-cell memory formation after mild COVID-19. For the study at large: Largely, TCR clusters stayed within a single donor. Whole-study results and caveats: In pre-infection memory, a portion of responding clones appeared, which suggested that cross-reactive memory joined. Among clones contracting day 15 to 85, CD4/CD8 was balanced, whereas later expanders leaned CD4+.

With 5 bases removed from V and 4 bases from J, the gap between germline ends came to 15 bases. The CDR3 has 14 residues. CDR1 and CDR2 (germline): MNHNS, SASEGT. In its sample, this clonotype was seen a few times. Antigen specificity is unknown. Amplification by 5'RACE using constant-segment primers produced TCR alpha and TCR beta cDNA libraries that carried sample barcodes and UMIs. In TCRdb, the 5' RACE reads were re-called with MiXCR into one record per CDR3 protein. This table has fewer than 650,000 distinct CDR3 sequences, less than 25% appearing once. The TCR sequence derives from an adult woman who had mild COVID-19 (a few samples of this study predate the infection). Cell type and time point are not known. The sample taken for sequencing was PBMCs or a T cell subset sorted from them (not recorded which). This chain connects TRBV6-1 to TRBJ2-7, with D perhaps matching TRBD1 or TRBD2 (5 bases each). The CDR3 here is CASSIVGPNYEQYF. The CDR3 DNA sequence: TGTGCCAGCAGTATTGTGGGACCAAATTACGAGCAGTACTTC.